A single sample gave rise to the 9 T cell receptor beta chains below, sequenced in a study of shared clonotypes between healthy human individuals (dated by TCRdb to the early 2020s). Receptors were amplified or captured by the immunoSEQ multiplex PCR assay. TCRdb took over this immuneACCESS table, retaining in-frame rearrangements with V and J assigned. Such tables are incomplete; in checked studies, under half of the missing clones stem from an unresolved V gene, and the remainder is unexplained. The sample records 490,000 or so clones, 76% of which are singletons. Over 10% of the sample is held by the ten biggest clonotypes. The sequencing input was PBMCs. These receptors were obtained from a woman aged 35 to 49 in good health. Some clones in this sample may be carry-over from other donors' samples.

This chain links TRBV5-1 with TRBJ2-3, with D hard to call. V lost 3 bases and J lost 4, with 12 bases in between. CDR3 length equals 14 residues. Germline assignment: CDR1 SGHRS and CDR2 YFSETQ. CDR3 sequence (DNA): TGCGCCAGCAGCTACCCAGACGTTGCAGATACGCAGTATTTT. This translates into CASSYPDVADTQYF.

This clone was detected a few times. The chain has TRBV13 and TRBJ1-2; 7 bases line up with TRBD1. Germline V gene lookup returns CDR1 PRHDT and CDR2 FYEKMQ (reference sequence). The CDR3 contains 15 residues. V lost 3 bases to trimming and J lost 4 bases; unmatched junction nucleotides: 8. In DNA form, the CDR3 reads TGTGCCAGCAGCTTCCGGGACAGCACCCTCTATGGCTACACCTTC. Translating gives CASSFRDSTLYGYTF.

In its sample, this clone was seen a few times. V is TRBV9 and J is TRBJ2-7, with D uncertain. This CDR3 is 14 amino acids long. The V gene lost 0 bases and the J gene lost 0 bases, with 7 bases spanning the gap. CDR1 is SGDLS and CDR2 is YYNGEE in the germline V gene. In DNA form, the CDR3 reads TGTGCCAGCAGCGTAGGTACCCTCTCCTACGAGCAGTACTTC. Amino acid sequence: CASSVGTLSYEQYF.

Worth noting for this clone: A read error may be the cause here, since a much bigger clone is one base away. The chain employs TRBV30 and TRBJ1-3; D gene uncertain. Germline V gene sequence: CDR1 GTSNPN, CDR2 SVGIG (reference sequence). The CDR3 is 12 residues long. CDR3 DNA: TGTGCCTGGAAGCGATCTGGAAACACCGTATATTTT. Amino acids: CAWKRSGNTVYF.

The genes are TRBV20-1 and TRBJ1-1, with D perhaps TRBD1 (5 bases). Trimming pared 5 bases from V and 7 bases from J, leaving 11 bases between. CDR3 length: 11 amino acids. CDR1 DFQATT and CDR2 SNEGSKA come from the germline V gene (reference sequence). CDR3 sequence (DNA): TGCAGTGCTCCCCCAGACAGTGAAGCTTTCTTT. Its protein product is CSAPPDSEAFF.

The chain has TRBV7-2 and TRBJ2-7, with 10 nucleotides matching TRBD1. This CDR3 comprises 15 residues. Germline V gene sequence: CDR1 SGHTA, CDR2 FQGNSA. Trimming removed 5 bases from V and 2 bases from J; junction bases left unmatched: 6. The CDR3 region has the DNA TGTGCCAGCAGCCTGGGGACAGGGGTGACCTACGAGCAGTACTTC. It translates to CASSLGTGVTYEQYF. Supplemented by reference TRBV7-2 and TRBJ2-7, the full variable domain reads GAGVSQSPSNKVTEKGKDVELRCDPISGHTALYWYRQSLGQGLEFLIYFQGNSAPDKSGLPSDRFSAERTGGSVSTLTIQRTQQEDSAVYLCASSLGTGVTYEQYFGPGTRLTVT.

CDR3 in DNA: TGTGCCAGCAGTGAAGGTGCTAGCCACACCGGGGAGCTGTTTTTT. Translation gives CASSEGASHTGELFF. The chain uses TRBV2 and TRBJ2-2; tentative D call: TRBD2 (5 bases). CDR3 length: 15 amino acids. V was pared by 1 base and J by 3 bases, with 9 bases between. Germline lookup yields CDR1 SNHLY and CDR2 FYNNEI.

The chain recombines TRBV18 with TRBJ2-7, with 7 bases lining up with TRBD1. The CDR3 has 15 amino acids. The J segment lost 1 base and the V segment lost 3 bases, leaving 6 bases of the junction unmatched. Germline V gene lookup returns CDR1 KGHSH and CDR2 LQKENI. CDR3 DNA sequence: TGTGCCAGCTCACCGACGGACAGGTTTTCCTACGAGCAGTACTTC. Translated: CASSPTDRFSYEQYF.

The V call is TRBV20-1, the J call TRBJ2-1; D is undetermined. Trimming cost V 0 bases and J 7 bases, with 4 bases left between them. CDR1 and CDR2 from the germline V gene are DFQATT and SNEGSKA (reference sequence). The CDR3 sequence is 11 residues long. CDR3 bases: TGCAGTGCTAGAGATCGGAATGAGCAGTTCTTC. Its protein product is CSARDRNEQFF.